The T cell receptor beta chain described here comes from a study of T cells expressing NK-cell markers. Study-wide context: The study sequenced eight donors, seven HCMV-seropositive and one seronegative.

Germline V gene lookup returns CDR1 MGHRA and CDR2 YSYEKL. The CDR3 sequence is 12 residues long. UMI-tagged 5'RACE template switching yielded the TCR beta cDNA. After re-calling the 5' RACE reads, TCRdb lists one entry per CDR3 protein, DNA absent. This sample's table has roughly 390,000 distinct CDR3 sequences. The receptor's source is a woman between 50 and 59 years old in good health. Sequenced material: blood T cells: a sorted CD56 or NKG2C T cell subset, CD4+ or CD8+ T cells, or bulk PBMC T cells (not recorded which). The chain couples TRBV4-1 to TRBJ2-5; without DNA, the TCRdb call of TRBD1 cannot be checked. The CDR3 here is CASSRPRETQYF.